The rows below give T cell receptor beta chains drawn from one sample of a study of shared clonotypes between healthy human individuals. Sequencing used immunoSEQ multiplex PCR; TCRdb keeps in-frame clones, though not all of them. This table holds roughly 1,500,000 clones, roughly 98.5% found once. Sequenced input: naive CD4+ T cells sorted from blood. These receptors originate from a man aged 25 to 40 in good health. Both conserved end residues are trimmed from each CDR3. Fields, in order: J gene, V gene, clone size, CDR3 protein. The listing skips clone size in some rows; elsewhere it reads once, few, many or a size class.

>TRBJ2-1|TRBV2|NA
ASREDTYEQF
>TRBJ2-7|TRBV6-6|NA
ASSYLRGRLTYEQY
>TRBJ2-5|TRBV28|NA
ASSLPSGRRQETQY
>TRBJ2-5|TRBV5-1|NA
ASGLGTGETQY
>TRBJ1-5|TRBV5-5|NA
ASSPGGFRQPQH
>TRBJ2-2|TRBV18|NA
ASSPRLFGQRRGTGELF
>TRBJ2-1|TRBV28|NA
ASSRSYNEQF
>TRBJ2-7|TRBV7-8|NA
ASNLAWGPGSAYEQY
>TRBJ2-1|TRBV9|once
ASTTTGQGTNEQF
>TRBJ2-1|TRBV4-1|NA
ASSQEFWREAYNEQF
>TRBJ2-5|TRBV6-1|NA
ASSKQETQY
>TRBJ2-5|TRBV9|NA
ASSVGIVGQATQY
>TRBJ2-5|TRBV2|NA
ASSALFATGQETQY
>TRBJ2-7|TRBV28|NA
ASSFPLTDEQY
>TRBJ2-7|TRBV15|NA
ATSRGGTSGEQY
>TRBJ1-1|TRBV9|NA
ASSVGSGGNTEAF
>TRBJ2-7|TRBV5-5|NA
ASRLRLGGQRLTYEQY
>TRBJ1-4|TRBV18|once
ASSERNEKLF
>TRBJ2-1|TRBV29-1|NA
SVKGEVIAYNEQF
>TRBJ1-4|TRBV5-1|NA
ASSLASENEKLF
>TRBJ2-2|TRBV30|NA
AWSVWGRNAGELF
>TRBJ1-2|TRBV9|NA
ASSVATRGRLNGYT
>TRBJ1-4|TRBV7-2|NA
ASSKGEAEKLF
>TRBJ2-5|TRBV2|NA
ASRRKGAGQETQY
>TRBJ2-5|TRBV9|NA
ASSVGTQGKETQY
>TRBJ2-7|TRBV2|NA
ASSEASGPFYEQY
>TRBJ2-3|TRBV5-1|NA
ASSSRGLAGTDTQY
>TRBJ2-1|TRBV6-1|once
ASSEGRNEQF
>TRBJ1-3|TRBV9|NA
ASSVGTAGNTIY
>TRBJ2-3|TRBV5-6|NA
ASRRSGASTDTQY
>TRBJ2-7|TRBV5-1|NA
ASSRRSEGATYEQY
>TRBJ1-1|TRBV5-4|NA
ASSLGGWGLNTEAF
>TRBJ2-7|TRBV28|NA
ASTQTFLEQY
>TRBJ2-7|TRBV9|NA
ASSVAETPLLGQY
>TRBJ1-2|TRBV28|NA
ASRQGRYYGYT
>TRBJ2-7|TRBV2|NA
ASSGTGDYEQY
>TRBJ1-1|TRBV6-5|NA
ASSYYRQGSYPF
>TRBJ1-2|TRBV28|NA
ASSIQGESGGYT
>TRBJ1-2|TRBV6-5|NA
ASRESNYGYT
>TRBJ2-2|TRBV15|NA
ATGTYTGELF
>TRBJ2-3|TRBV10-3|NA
AIRFRVEDTQY
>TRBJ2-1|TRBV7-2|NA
ASSLRTSGRAGI
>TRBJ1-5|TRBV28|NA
ASSPSGTGHNQPQH
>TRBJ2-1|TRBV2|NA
ASSEALRSYNEQF
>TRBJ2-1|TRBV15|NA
ATSREQRSYNEQF
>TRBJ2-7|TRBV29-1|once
SVQDRGPYEQY
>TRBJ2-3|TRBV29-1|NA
SVAGTITDTQY
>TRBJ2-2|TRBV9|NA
ASSVGGRVGTGELF
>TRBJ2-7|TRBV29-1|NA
SVTNTREQY
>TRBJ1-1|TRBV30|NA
AWRGQLEAF
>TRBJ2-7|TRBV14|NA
ASSQDLRGDEQY
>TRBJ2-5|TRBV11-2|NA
ASSPTGIRETQY